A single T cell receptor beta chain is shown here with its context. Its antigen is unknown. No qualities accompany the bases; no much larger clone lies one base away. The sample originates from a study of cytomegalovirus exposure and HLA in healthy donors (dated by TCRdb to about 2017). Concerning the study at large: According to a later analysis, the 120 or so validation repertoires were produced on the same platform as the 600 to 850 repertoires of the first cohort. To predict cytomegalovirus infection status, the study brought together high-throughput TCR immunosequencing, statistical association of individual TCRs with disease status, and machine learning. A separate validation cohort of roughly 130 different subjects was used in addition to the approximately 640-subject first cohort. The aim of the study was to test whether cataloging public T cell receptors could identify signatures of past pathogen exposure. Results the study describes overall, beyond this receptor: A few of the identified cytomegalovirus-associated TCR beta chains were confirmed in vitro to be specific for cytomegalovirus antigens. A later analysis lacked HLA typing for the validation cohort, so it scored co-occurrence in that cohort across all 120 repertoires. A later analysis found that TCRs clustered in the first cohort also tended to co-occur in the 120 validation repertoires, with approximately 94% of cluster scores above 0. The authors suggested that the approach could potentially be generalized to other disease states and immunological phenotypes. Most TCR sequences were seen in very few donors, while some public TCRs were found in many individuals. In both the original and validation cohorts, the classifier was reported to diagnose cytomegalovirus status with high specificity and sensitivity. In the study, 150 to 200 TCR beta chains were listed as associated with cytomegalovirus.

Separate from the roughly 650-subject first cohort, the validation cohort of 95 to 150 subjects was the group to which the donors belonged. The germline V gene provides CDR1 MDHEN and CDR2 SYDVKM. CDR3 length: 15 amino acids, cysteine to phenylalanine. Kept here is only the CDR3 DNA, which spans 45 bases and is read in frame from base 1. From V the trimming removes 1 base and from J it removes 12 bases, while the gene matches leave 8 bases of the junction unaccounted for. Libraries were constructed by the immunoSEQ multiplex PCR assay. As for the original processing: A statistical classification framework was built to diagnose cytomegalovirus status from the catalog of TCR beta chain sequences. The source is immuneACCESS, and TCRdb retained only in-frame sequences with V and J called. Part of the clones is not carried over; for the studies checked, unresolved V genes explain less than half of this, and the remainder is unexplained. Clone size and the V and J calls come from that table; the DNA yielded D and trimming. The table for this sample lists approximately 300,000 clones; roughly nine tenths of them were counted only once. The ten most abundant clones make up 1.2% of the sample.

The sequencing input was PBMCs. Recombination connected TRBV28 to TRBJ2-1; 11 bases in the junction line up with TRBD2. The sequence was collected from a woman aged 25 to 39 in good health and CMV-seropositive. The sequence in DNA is TGTGCCAGCAGTTTATCGGGACTAGCGGCGGGGGGGCAGTTCTTC. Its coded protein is CASSLSGLAAGGQFF.